The 27 T cell receptor beta chains below were found in one sample sequenced in a study of blood T cell repertoires in COVID-19. The method was immunoSEQ multiplex PCR; TCRdb's version includes in-frame clones alone and lacks a portion of them. The sample has about 200,000 clones; about 86% are singletons. Sequenced input: PBMCs or T cells enriched from blood (not recorded which). Receptors originate from a middle-aged man who had recovered from COVID-19.

V is TRBV5-5 and J is TRBJ2-7, with D maybe TRBD2 (6 bases). Germline CDR1 and CDR2: SGHKS and YYEKEE (reference sequence). The CDR3 consists of 13 residues. V lost 0 bases and J lost 6, with 10 bases in between. The CDR3 loop reads CASSLVQGGEQYF. In DNA, the CDR3 is TGTGCCAGCAGCTTGGTCCAGGGAGGCGAGCAGTACTTC.

The chain recombines TRBV15 with TRBJ2-1; possibly TRBD2 for D (6 bases). Trimming left V 5 bases short and J 4 bases short, with 18 bases between. This CDR3 contains 16 residues. Germline-derived CDR1 and CDR2 are LNHNV and YYDKDF (reference sequence). CDR3 protein: CATSLSGGRVYNEQFF. For the CDR3, the DNA is TGTGCCACCAGCCTCAGCGGAGGGAGAGTGTACAATGAGCAGTTCTTC.

The chain is built from TRBV28 and TRBJ1-4, with a possible D match to TRBD1 (6 bases). In germline, CDR1 is MDHEN, CDR2 SYDVKM. The CDR3 spans 14 residues. V lost 5 bases, J lost 6 bases, and 13 bases lay in between. The CDR3 sequence: CASSLQGLYEKLFF. CDR3 coding DNA: TGTGCCAGCAGTCTACAGGGTCTTTATGAAAAACTGTTTTTT.

The chain carries TRBV27 and TRBJ1-2; D is uncertain. Germline values: CDR1 MNHEY, CDR2 SMNVEV (reference sequence). This CDR3 comprises 12 residues. V lost 5 bases to trimming and J lost 6 bases, with 10 bases between them. This CDR3 reads CASSPGPDGYTF. CDR3 sequence (DNA): TGTGCCAGCAGTCCGGGTCCGGATGGCTACACCTTC.

The chain carries TRBV19 and TRBJ2-1; 12 nucleotides match TRBD2. V dropped 3 bases and J dropped 9; count of bases not matched to a gene: 6. The CDR3 consists of 15 residues. Per the germline V gene, CDR1 is LNHDA and CDR2 is SQIVND (reference sequence). CDR3 sequence reads: CASSMPSGGAGEQFF. The CDR3 coding sequence is TGTGCCAGTAGTATGCCTAGCGGGGGGGCGGGTGAGCAGTTCTTC.

This chain joins TRBV30 and TRBJ2-5; D gene ambiguous. The germline V and J ends were trimmed by 0 bases and 5 bases, with 10 bases remaining between them. Germline V gives CDR1 GTSNPN, CDR2 SVGIG (reference sequence). There are 13 residues in the CDR3. CDR3 loop: CAWSVSVLETQYF. DNA of the CDR3: TGTGCCTGGAGTGTAAGCGTTTTGGAGACCCAGTACTTC. The variable domain in full, with the rest retrieved from reference TRBV30 and TRBJ2-5, is SQTIHQWPATLVQPVGSPLSLECTVEGTSNPNLYWYRQAAGRGLQLLFYSVGIGQISSEVPQNLSASRPQDRQFILSSKKLLLSDSGFYLCAWSVSVLETQYFGPGTRLLVL.

The CDR3, as DNA: TGTGCCAGCGTTAGGGGACAGTTTAATTCACCCCTCCACTTT. This encodes CASVRGQFNSPLHF. The chain has TRBV28 and TRBJ1-6, with 7 bases identical to TRBD1. Germline lookup yields CDR1 MDHEN and CDR2 SYDVKM. The J segment lost 6 bases and the V segment lost 8 bases, leaving 7 bases of the junction unmatched. The CDR3 runs to 14 residues.

In its sample, this clone was seen once. The V and J genes are TRBV7-2 and TRBJ1-2; D gene unclear. Germline CDR1 reads SGHTA; CDR2 reads FQGNSA. The germline V and J ends were trimmed by 1 base and 12 bases, with 9 bases remaining between them. There are 11 residues in the CDR3. The CDR3 DNA sequence: TGTGCCAGCAGCTTAGGAATGGCTCACACCTTC. Translation: CASSLGMAHTF.

The genes are TRBV7-9 and TRBJ2-1; 11 nucleotides align to TRBD2. The CDR3 loop spans 14 amino acids. The germline CDR1 and CDR2 sequences are SEHNR and FQNEAQ (reference sequence). J lost 9 bases, V lost 5 bases, and 6 bases had no gene match. CDR3 nucleotides: TGTGCCAGCAGCGTTAGCGGGGGGGTTGGTGAGCAGTTCTTC. This encodes CASSVSGGVGEQFF.

This chain's CDR3 is CASSGGSGLPAYEQYF. DNA of the CDR3: TGTGCCAGCAGCGGGGGGTCAGGTCTGCCGGCCTACGAGCAGTACTTC. V usage is TRBV5-4 and J usage is TRBJ2-7, with D perhaps matching TRBD2 (6 bases). Germline CDR1 is SGHNT and CDR2 is YYREEE (reference sequence). V was pared by 4 bases and J by 2 bases, with 19 bases between. This CDR3 has 16 residues. The variable domain in full, with the rest retrieved from reference TRBV5-4 and TRBJ2-7, is ETGVTQSPTHLIKTRGQQVTLRCSSQSGHNTVSWYQQALGQGPQFIFQYYREEENGRGNFPPRFSGLQFPNYSSELNVNALELDDSALYLCASSGGSGLPAYEQYFGPGTRLTVT.

The chain combines TRBV7-9 with TRBJ1-4; a possible D gene is TRBD1 (5 bases). Looked up from germline, CDR1 is SEHNR and CDR2 is FQNEAQ (reference sequence). Trimming took 2 bases from V and 5 from J, leaving 15 bases between them. The CDR3 runs to 16 residues. CDR3 residues: CASSLSRQRENEKLFF. CDR3 in DNA: TGTGCCAGCAGCTTATCCCGACAGCGGGAAAATGAAAAACTGTTTTTT.

The V gene is TRBV6-4, the J gene TRBJ2-2; D might be TRBD2 (6 bases). The V gene lost 3 bases and the J gene lost 3 bases, with 26 bases spanning the gap. CDR3 size: 20 residues. Germline CDR1 is MRHNA and CDR2 is SNTAGT. CDR3 in DNA: TGTGCCAGCAGTGAAATACTATCCCTCACCAGGGAGGTACACACCGGGGAGCTGTTTTTT. It specifies CASSEILSLTREVHTGELFF.

The J gene is TRBJ1-1, the V gene TRBV5-1; D not certain. Trimming shortened V by 10 bases and J by 0 bases, and 19 bases separated the two germline ends. From germline, CDR1 is SGHRS and CDR2 YFSETQ. CDR3 size: 15 residues. CDR3 loop: CASAEGFRMNTEAFF. The CDR3 region has the DNA TGCGCCTCAGCAGAGGGTTTTAGAATGAACACTGAAGCTTTCTTT.

This chain uses TRBV5-1 with TRBJ2-5, with D perhaps matching TRBD2 (5 bases). Germline V gene data show CDR1 as SGHRS and CDR2 as YFSETQ. CDR3 length: 14 amino acids. Trimming shortened V by 4 bases and J by 1 base, and 11 bases separated the two germline ends. CDR3 DNA sequence: TGCGCCAGCAGCGCTGACGGACTCCAAGAGACCCAGTACTTC. Translated: CASSADGLQETQYF.

This chain uses TRBV6-5 with TRBJ2-1; 7 bases are a match to TRBD2. The germline V gene encodes CDR1 MNHEY and CDR2 SVGAGI. The ends lost 3 bases at V and 6 bases at J; junction bases unmatched: 11. This CDR3 spans 16 amino acids. The CDR3 DNA reads TGTGCCAGCAGTTATACGTTCGGGGGGTCAGGCAATGAGCAGTTCTTC. This gives the protein CASSYTFGGSGNEQFF.

The V and J genes are TRBV3-1 (or the pseudogene TRBV3-2) and TRBJ1-1, with 8 bases that match TRBD1. V was clipped by 4 bases and J by 4 bases; unmatched bases: 5. There are 14 residues in the CDR3. In germline, CDR1 is LGHDT, CDR2 YNNKEL (reference sequence). The CDR3 DNA reads TGTGCCAGCAGCCGGACAGGGAGAGGCACTGAAGCTTTCTTT. As protein: CASSRTGRGTEAFF.

The chain combines TRBV9 with TRBJ1-6; perhaps TRBD1 as D (5 bases). The CDR3 is 17 residues long. Trimming took off 0 bases at V and 6 bases at J, with 16 bases between the two ends. CDR1 is SGDLS, CDR2 YYNGEE, per germline. The CDR3 DNA sequence: TGTGCCAGCAGCGTAGCCGCCGGGGGAGGGACTAATTCACCCCTCCACTTT. Translation gives CASSVAAGGGTNSPLHF.

This chain joins TRBV7-9 and TRBJ2-3; possibly TRBD1 for D (6 bases). This CDR3 comprises 16 residues. Looked up from germline, CDR1 is SEHNR and CDR2 is FQNEAQ (reference sequence). V lost 3 bases and J 3 bases, leaving 16 bases between the germline ends. CDR3: CASSFPTGIITDTQYF. The CDR3 DNA reads as TGTGCCAGCAGCTTCCCCACAGGGATAATTACAGATACGCAGTATTTT.

The chain couples TRBV18 to TRBJ2-2, with TRBD1 as a possible D gene (5 bases). This CDR3 is 14 amino acids long. V lost 3 bases and J 7 bases, leaving 12 bases between the germline ends. The germline V gene encodes CDR1 KGHSH and CDR2 LQKENI. This CDR3 is CASSPTTRDGELFF. The CDR3 DNA is TGTGCCAGCTCACCTACCACCAGGGACGGGGAGCTGTTTTTT.

This clone was detected once. The gene calls are TRBV27 and TRBJ2-4; a weak D match, TRBD2 (6 bases). V was pared by 1 base and J by 1 base, with 11 bases between. CDR1 is MNHEY and CDR2 is SMNVEV in the germline V gene (reference sequence). The CDR3 sequence is 16 residues long. The CDR3: CASSLLYRGAKNIQYF. The CDR3 DNA sequence: TGTGCCAGCAGTTTATTGTATCGGGGGGCCAAAAACATTCAGTACTTC.

The V and J genes are TRBV6-1 and TRBJ1-1; D is unclear. Trimming cost V 3 bases and J 6 bases, with 14 bases left between them. The CDR3 length is 14 residues. Per the germline V gene, CDR1 is MNHNS and CDR2 is SASEGT. CDR3 in DNA: TGTGCCAGCAGTGATACAGTCGATGTCTCTGAAGCTTTCTTT. Protein product: CASSDTVDVSEAFF.

This chain uses TRBV2 with TRBJ2-4, with a possible D match to TRBD1 (6 bases). Deletions cut 7 bases from V and 8 bases from J, with 18 bases between. CDR3 length: 14 amino acids. The germline gives CDR1 SNHLY, CDR2 FYNNEI. CDR3 sequence: CASTARAGEYIQYF. In DNA, the CDR3 is TGTGCCAGCACGGCGCGTGCAGGGGAGTACATTCAGTACTTC.

The chain is built from TRBV28 and TRBJ1-5; 9 bases match TRBD1. V was clipped by 3 bases and J by 3 bases; unmatched bases: 6. CDR1 is MDHEN and CDR2 is SYDVKM in the germline V gene. CDR3 length: 16 amino acids. CDR3 DNA: TGTGCCAGCAGTTTTTACGGGACAGGGTTCAATCAGCCCCAGCATTTT. Translation gives CASSFYGTGFNQPQHF.

V usage is TRBV19 and J usage is TRBJ1-1; D is possibly TRBD1 (6 bases). This CDR3 comprises 14 residues. The V end was cut by 6 bases, the J end by 1 base, with 12 bases between. Germline V lookup: CDR1 LNHDA, CDR2 SQIVND (reference sequence). CDR3 sequence: CASSRQDRNTEAFF. Here the CDR3 DNA reads TGTGCCAGTAGCAGACAGGACAGGAACACTGAAGCTTTCTTT.

V is TRBV30 and J is TRBJ1-1, with no clear D. Germline assignment: CDR1 GTSNPN and CDR2 SVGIG (reference sequence). The V end lost 0 bases, the J end lost 0 bases, and 5 bases lay between the germline ends. The CDR3 is 13 residues long. CDR3 protein: CAWSVAMNTEAFF. The DNA for the CDR3 is TGTGCCTGGAGTGTAGCGATGAACACTGAAGCTTTCTTT.

CDR3 region: CASSRGQMNTEAFF. CDR3 sequence (DNA): TGCGCCAGCAGCAGGGGACAGATGAACACTGAAGCTTTCTTT. This chain links TRBV5-1 with TRBJ1-1, with 7 positions matching TRBD1. The J segment lost 0 bases and the V segment lost 4 bases, leaving 3 bases of the junction unmatched. The CDR3 is made up of 14 amino acids. Germline V lookup: CDR1 SGHRS, CDR2 YFSETQ.

V and J are TRBV10-3 and TRBJ2-6; tentatively, D is TRBD1 (6 bases). V dropped 0 bases and J dropped 0 bases, with 12 bases sitting between them. This CDR3 comprises 18 residues. Germline lookup yields CDR1 ENHRY and CDR2 SYGVKD. CDR3 in amino acids: CAISESRGQSSGANVLTF. The DNA for the CDR3 is TGTGCCATCAGTGAGTCGAGAGGACAGAGCTCTGGGGCCAACGTCCTGACTTTC.